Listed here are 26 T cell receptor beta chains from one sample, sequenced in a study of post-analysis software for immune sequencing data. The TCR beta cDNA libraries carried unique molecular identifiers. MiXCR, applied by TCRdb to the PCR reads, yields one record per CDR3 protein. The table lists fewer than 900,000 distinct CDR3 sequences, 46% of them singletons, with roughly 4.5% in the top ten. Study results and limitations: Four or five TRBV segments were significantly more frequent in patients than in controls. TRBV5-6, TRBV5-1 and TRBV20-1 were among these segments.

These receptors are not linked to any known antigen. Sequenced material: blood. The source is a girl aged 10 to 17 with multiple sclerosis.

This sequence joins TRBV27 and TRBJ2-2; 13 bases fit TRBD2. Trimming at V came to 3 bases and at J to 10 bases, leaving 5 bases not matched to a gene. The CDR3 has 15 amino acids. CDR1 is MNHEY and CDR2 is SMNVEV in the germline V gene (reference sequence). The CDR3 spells CASSFGLAGAAELFF. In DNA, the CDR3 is TGTGCCAGCAGTTTCGGACTAGCGGGAGCCGCGGAGCTGTTTTTT.

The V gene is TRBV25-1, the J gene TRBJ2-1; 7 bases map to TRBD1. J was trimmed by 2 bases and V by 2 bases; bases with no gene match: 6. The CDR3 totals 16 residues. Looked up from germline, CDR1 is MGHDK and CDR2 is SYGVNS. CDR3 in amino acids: CASSERTGVTYNEQFF. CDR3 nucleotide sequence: TGTGCCAGCAGTGAACGTACAGGGGTAACCTACAATGAGCAGTTCTTC.

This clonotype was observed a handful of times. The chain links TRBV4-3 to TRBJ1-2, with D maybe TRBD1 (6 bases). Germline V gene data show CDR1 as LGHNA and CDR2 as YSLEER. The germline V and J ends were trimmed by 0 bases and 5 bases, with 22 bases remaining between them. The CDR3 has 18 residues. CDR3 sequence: CASSQEVRGQKRGYGYTF. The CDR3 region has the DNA TGCGCCAGCAGCCAAGAAGTGCGGGGGCAAAAACGGGGGTATGGCTACACCTTC.

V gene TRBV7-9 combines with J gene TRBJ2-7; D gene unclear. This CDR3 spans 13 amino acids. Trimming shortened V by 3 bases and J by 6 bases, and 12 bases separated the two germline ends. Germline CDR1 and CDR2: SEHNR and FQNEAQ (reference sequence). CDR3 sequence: CASSLGSRSEQYF. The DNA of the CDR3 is TGTGCCAGCAGCTTGGGATCCAGAAGCGAGCAGTACTTC.

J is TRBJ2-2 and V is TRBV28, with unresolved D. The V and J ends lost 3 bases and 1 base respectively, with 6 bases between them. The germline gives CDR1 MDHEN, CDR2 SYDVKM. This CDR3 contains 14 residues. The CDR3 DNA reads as TGTGCCAGCAGTTTCTTAGGGAACACCGGGGAGCTGTTTTTT. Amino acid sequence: CASSFLGNTGELFF. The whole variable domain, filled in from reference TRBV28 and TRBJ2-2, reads DVKVTQSSRYLVKRTGEKVFLECVQDMDHENMFWYRQDPGLGLRLIYFSYDVKMKEKGDIPEGYSVSREKKERFSLILESASTNQTSMYLCASSFLGNTGELFFGEGSRLTVL.

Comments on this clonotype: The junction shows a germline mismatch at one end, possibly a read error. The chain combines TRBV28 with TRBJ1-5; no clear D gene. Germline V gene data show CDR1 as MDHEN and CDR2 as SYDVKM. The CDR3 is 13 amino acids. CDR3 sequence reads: CANSLTPNQPQHF. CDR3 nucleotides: TGTGCCAACAGTTTAACCCCGAATCAGCCCCAGCATTTT.

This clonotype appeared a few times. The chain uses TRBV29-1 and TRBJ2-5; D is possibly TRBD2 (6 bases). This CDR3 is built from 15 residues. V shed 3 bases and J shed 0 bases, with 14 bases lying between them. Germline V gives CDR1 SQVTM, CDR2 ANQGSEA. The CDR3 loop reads CSVDLVGDYQETQYF. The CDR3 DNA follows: TGCAGCGTTGATCTTGTCGGGGACTACCAAGAGACCCAGTACTTC.

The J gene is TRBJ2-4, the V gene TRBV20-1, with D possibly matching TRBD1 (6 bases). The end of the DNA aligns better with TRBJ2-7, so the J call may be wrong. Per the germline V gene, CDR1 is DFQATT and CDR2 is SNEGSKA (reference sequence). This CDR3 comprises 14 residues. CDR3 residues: CSARDQGRGYEQYF. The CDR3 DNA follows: TGCAGTGCTAGAGATCAGGGCAGGGGATACGAGCAGTACTTC.

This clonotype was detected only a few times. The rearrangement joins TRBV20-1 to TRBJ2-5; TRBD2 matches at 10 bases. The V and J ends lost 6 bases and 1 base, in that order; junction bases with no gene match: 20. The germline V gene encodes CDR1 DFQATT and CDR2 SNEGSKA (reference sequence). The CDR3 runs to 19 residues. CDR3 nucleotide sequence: TGCAGTGCCCTCCCCACTAGCGGGGATATTTTTACCCTCCAAGAGACCCAGTACTTC. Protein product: CSALPTSGDIFTLQETQYF.

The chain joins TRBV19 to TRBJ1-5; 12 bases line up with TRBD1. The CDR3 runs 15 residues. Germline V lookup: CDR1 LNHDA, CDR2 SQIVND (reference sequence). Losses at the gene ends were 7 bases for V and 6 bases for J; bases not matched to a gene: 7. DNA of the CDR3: TGTGCCAGTAACCGGGACAGGGGGCAGGGTCAGCCCCAGCATTTT. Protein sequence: CASNRDRGQGQPQHF.

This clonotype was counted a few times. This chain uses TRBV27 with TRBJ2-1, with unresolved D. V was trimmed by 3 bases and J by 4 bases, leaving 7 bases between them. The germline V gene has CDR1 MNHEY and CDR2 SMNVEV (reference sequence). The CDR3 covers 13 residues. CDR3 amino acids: CASSFGTYNEQFF. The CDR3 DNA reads TGTGCCAGCAGTTTCGGTACGTACAATGAGCAGTTCTTC.

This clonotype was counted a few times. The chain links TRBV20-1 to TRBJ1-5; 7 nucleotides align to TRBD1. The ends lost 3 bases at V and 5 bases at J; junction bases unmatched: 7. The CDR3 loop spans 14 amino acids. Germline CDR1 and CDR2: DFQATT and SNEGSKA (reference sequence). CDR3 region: CSARPNRGDQPQHF. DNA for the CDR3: TGCAGTGCTAGGCCGAACAGGGGCGATCAGCCCCAGCATTTT.

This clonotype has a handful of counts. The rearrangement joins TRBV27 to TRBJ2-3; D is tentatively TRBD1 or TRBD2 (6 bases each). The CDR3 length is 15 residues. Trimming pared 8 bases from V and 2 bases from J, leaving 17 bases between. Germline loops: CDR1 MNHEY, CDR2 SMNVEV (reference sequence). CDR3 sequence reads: CASCLGGRYTDTQYF. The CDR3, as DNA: TGTGCCAGCTGCCTAGGGGGGAGGTACACAGATACGCAGTATTTT.

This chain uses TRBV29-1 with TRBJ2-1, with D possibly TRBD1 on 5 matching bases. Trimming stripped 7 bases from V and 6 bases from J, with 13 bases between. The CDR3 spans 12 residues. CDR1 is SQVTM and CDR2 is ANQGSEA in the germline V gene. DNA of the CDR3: TGCAGCGCCGCCCCTAGGGGCAATGAGCAGTTCTTC. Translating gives CSAAPRGNEQFF.

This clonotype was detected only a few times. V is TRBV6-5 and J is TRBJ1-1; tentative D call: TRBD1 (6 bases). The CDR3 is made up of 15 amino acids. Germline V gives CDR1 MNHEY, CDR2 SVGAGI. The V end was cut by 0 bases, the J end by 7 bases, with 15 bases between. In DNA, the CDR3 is TGTGCCAGCAGTTACTCGGGAGCGGGGGCGGGTGAAGCTTTCTTT. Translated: CASSYSGAGAGEAFF.

This CDR3 is CSARKPGQDILGTEAFF. CDR3 DNA: TGCAGTGCTAGAAAACCGGGACAGGATATCTTGGGCACTGAAGCTTTCTTT. The chain employs TRBV20-1 and TRBJ1-1, with 8 bases that match TRBD1. CDR1 and CDR2 from the germline V gene are DFQATT and SNEGSKA (reference sequence). V shed 2 bases, J shed 4 bases, and the junction held 15 bases outside the gene matches. The CDR3 contains 17 residues.

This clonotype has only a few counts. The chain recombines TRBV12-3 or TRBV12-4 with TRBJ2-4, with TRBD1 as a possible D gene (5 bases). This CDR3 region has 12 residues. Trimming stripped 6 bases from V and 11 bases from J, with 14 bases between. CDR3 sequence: CASRGPKGVQYF. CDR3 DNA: TGTGCCAGCAGGGGCCCGAAAGGGGTTCAGTACTTC.

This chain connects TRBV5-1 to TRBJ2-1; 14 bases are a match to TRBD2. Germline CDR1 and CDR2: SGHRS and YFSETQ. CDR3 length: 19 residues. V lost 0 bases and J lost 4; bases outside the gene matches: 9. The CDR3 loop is CASSLEGTSGSRNYNEQFF. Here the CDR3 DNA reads TGCGCCAGCAGCTTGGAAGGGACTAGCGGGAGTCGTAATTACAATGAGCAGTTCTTC.

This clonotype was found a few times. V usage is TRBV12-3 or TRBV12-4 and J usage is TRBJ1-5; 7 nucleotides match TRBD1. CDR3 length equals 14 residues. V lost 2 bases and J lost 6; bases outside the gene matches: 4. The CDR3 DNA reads TGTGCCAGCAGTTTAAACCACAGGGGTCAGCCCCAGCATTTT. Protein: CASSLNHRGQPQHF.

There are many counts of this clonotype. The CDR3 spells CASSLDSDTQYF. In DNA form, the CDR3 reads TGTGCCAGCAGCTTAGATTCAGATACGCAGTATTTT. The rearrangement joins TRBV7-3 to TRBJ2-3; the D is unclear. This CDR3 spans 12 amino acids. Germline loops: CDR1 SGHTA, CDR2 FQGTGA. The germline V and J ends were trimmed by 2 bases and 4 bases, with 4 bases remaining between them.

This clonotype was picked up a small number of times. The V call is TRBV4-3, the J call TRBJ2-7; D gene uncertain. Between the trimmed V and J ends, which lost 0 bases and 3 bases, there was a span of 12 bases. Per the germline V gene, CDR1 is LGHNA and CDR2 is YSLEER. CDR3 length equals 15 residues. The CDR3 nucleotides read TGCGCCAGCAGCCAAGATGCCACTACCGGCTACGAGCAGTACTTC. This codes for CASSQDATTGYEQYF.

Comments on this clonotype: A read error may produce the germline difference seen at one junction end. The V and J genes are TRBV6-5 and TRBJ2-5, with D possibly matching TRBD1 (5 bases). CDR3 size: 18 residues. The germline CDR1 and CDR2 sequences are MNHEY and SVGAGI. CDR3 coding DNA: TGTGCCTGCAGTTACCGCGCGGAGTTAGGGGCTAAGGGGGAGACCCAGTACTTC. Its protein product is CACSYRAELGAKGETQYF.

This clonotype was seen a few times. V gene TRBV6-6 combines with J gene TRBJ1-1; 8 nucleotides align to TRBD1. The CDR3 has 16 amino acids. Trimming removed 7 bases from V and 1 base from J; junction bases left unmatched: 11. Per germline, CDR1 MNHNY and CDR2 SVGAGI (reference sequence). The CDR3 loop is CASTQAAGGSNTEAFF. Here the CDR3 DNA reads TGTGCCAGCACCCAAGCGGCAGGGGGCTCGAACACTGAAGCTTTCTTT.

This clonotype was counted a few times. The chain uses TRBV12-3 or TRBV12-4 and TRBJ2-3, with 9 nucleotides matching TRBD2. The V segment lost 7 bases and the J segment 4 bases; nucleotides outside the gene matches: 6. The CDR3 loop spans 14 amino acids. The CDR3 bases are TGTGCCAGCAAGCCGGGACTAGCATCAGATACGCAGTATTTT. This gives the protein CASKPGLASDTQYF.

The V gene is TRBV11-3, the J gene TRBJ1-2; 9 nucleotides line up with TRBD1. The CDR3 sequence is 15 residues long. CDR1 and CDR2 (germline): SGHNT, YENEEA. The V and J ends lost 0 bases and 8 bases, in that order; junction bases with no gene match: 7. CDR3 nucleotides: TGTGCCAGCAGCTTAGATACAGGGGGCGAATACGGCTACACCTTC. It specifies CASSLDTGGEYGYTF. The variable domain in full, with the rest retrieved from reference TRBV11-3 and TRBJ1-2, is EAGVVQSPRYKIIEKKQPVAFWCNPISGHNTLYWYLQNLGQGPELLIRYENEEAVDDSQLPKDRFSAERLKGVDSTLKIQPAELGDSAVYLCASSLDTGGEYGYTFGSGTRLTVV.

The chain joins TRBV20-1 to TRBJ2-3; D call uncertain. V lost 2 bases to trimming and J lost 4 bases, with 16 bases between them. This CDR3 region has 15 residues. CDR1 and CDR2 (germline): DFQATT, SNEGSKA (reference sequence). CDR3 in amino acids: CSARRSSKVPDTQYF. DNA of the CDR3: TGCAGTGCTAGAAGGAGTAGCAAGGTCCCAGATACGCAGTATTTT.